The rows below give T cell receptor beta chains drawn from one sample of a study of shared clonotypes between healthy human individuals. Sequencing was performed with immunoSEQ multiplex PCR; in TCRdb, only in-frame clones are kept and a portion is missing. Among about 2.3 million clones listed, less than 95% were seen once. Sequencing was performed on naive CD4+ T cells from PBMCs. The source of these receptors is a young man in good health. Some clones in this sample may be carry-over from other donors' samples. The conserved cysteine and the conserved F or W are not part of the CDR3 here. The order of the fields is V gene, J gene, CDR3 protein.

V gene: TRBV25-1; J gene: TRBJ1-4; CDR3 protein: ASSENTGGDEKLF
V gene: TRBV6-6; J gene: TRBJ2-1; CDR3 protein: ASSYSAGPNNEQF
V gene: TRBV28; J gene: TRBJ1-2; CDR3 protein: ASSSGQGWGGYT
V gene: TRBV7-2; J gene: TRBJ1-5; CDR3 protein: ASSLPGSNQPQH
V gene: TRBV5-1; J gene: TRBJ2-7; CDR3 protein: ASSPRGSYEQY
V gene: TRBV7-3; J gene: TRBJ2-3; CDR3 protein: ASSLTGTGWIGDTQY
V gene: TRBV10-3; J gene: TRBJ2-1; CDR3 protein: AISEWEKQF
V gene: TRBV29-1; J gene: TRBJ2-5; CDR3 protein: SVEDRADWYQETQY
V gene: TRBV27; J gene: TRBJ1-1; CDR3 protein: ASSPSWGELNTEAF
V gene: TRBV7-2; J gene: TRBJ1-2; CDR3 protein: ASSLRGGSTFYGYT
V gene: TRBV10-3; J gene: TRBJ1-5; CDR3 protein: AISEDKSSQPQH
V gene: TRBV28; J gene: TRBJ2-3; CDR3 protein: ASSLSQGFISTDTQY
V gene: TRBV28; J gene: TRBJ1-1; CDR3 protein: ASSLVREAF
V gene: TRBV4-3; J gene: TRBJ2-2; CDR3 protein: ASSQVFRRYTGELF
V gene: TRBV2; J gene: TRBJ1-3; CDR3 protein: ASGGQTGNTIY